The source of this TCR beta chain is a study of CD8 T cells in Susac syndrome. Study observations and caveats: That the number of individuals in its TCR sequencing and HLA analysis was relatively small was acknowledged by the study.

Concerning this clonotype: Its antigen is as yet unknown.

TCR beta sequencing was performed on blood CD8+ and CD4+ T cells. An input of roughly 0.5 to 1 ug of RNA was subjected to reverse transcription using random hexamers. The CDR3 of TCR beta was amplified by immunoSEQ multiplex PCR across 54 Vbeta and 13 Jbeta. TCRdb redid the calling of the immunoSEQ multiplex PCR reads with MiXCR, one entry per CDR3 protein. This table has approximately 190,000 distinct CDR3 sequences, approximately 93% appearing once. CDR1 LGHDT and CDR2 YNNKEL come from the germline V gene (reference sequence). The CDR3 covers 16 residues. V lost 4 bases and J 0 bases, leaving 14 bases between the germline ends.

The source is a human donor in good health. The source material was CD4+ T cells from PBMCs. The gene calls are TRBV3-1 and TRBJ2-3; D remains unclear. The CDR3 reads CASSPPAERSTDTQYF. The CDR3, as DNA: TGTGCCAGCAGCCCCCCAGCTGAGAGGAGCACAGATACGCAGTATTTT.